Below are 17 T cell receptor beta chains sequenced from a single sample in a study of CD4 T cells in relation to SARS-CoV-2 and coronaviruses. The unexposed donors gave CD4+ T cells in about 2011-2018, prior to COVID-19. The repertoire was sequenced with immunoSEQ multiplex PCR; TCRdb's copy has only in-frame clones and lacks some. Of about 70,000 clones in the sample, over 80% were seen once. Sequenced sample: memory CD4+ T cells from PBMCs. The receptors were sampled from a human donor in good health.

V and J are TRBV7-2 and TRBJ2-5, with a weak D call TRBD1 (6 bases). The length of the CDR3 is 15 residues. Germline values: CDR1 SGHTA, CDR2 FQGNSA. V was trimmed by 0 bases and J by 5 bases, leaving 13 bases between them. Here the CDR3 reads CASSLASQGRETQYF. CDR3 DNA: TGTGCCAGCAGCTTAGCTTCACAGGGACGGGAGACCCAGTACTTC.

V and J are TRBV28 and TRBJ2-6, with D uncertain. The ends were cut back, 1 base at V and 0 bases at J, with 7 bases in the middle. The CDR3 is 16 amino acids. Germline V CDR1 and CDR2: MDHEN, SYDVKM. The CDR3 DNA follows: TGTGCCAGCAGTTTATTGGGCGTCTCTGGGGCCAACGTCCTGACTTTC. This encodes CASSLLGVSGANVLTF.

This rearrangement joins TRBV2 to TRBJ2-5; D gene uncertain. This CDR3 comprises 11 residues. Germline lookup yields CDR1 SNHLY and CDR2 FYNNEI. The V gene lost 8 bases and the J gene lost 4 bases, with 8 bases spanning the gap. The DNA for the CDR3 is TGTGCCAGCTGCGGCTCAGAGACCCAGTACTTC. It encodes CASCGSETQYF.

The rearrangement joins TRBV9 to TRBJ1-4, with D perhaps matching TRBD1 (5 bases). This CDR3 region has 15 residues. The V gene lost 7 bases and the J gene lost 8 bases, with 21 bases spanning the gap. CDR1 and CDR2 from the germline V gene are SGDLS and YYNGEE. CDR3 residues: CASSERDGYFEKLFF. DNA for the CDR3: TGTGCCAGCTCCGAAAGGGACGGCTATTTCGAAAAACTGTTTTTT.

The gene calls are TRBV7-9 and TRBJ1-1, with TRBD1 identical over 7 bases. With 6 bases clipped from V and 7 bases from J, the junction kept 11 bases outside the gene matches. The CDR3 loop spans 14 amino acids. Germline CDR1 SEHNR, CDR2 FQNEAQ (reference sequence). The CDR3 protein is CASSLTGERNEAFF. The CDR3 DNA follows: TGTGCCAGCAGTCTCACAGGGGAGAGAAATGAAGCTTTCTTT.

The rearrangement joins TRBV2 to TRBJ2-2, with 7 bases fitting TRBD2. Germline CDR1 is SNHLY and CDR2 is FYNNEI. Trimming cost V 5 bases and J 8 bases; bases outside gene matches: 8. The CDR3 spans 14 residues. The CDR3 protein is CASSPVGGRGELFF. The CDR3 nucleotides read TGTGCCAGCAGTCCCGTGGGAGGGCGAGGGGAGCTGTTTTTT.

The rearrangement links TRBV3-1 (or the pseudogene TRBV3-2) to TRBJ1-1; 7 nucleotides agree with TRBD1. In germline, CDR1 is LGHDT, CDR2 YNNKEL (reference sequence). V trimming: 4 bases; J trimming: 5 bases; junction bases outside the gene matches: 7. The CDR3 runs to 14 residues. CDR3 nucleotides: TGTGCCAGCAGCCTAGGGGGCTCTGGGACTGAAGCTTTCTTT. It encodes CASSLGGSGTEAFF.

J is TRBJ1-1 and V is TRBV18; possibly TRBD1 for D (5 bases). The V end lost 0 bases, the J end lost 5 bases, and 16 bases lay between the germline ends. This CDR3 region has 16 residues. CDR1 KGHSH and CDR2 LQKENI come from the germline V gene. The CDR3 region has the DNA TGTGCCAGCTCACCACCTGAGGCGGGGACCAAAACTGAAGCTTTCTTT. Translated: CASSPPEAGTKTEAFF.

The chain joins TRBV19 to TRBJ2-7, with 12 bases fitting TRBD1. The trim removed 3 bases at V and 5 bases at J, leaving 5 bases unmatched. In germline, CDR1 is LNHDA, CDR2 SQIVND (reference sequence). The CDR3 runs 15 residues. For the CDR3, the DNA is TGTGCCAGTAGTATTACCGGGACAGGGGGCAACGAGCAGTACTTC. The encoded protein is CASSITGTGGNEQYF.

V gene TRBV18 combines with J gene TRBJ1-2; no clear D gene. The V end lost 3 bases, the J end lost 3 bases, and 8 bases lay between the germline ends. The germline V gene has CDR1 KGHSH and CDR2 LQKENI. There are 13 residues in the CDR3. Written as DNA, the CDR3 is TGTGCCAGCTCACCTGCCTCGGACTATGGCTACACCTTC. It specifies CASSPASDYGYTF.

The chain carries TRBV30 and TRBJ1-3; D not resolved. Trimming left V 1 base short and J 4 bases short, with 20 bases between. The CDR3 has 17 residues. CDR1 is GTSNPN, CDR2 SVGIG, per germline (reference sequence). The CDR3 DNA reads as TGTGCCTGGAGTGAAGGCGTTTCCGCCTCTGCAGGAAACACCATATATTTT. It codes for CAWSEGVSASAGNTIYF.

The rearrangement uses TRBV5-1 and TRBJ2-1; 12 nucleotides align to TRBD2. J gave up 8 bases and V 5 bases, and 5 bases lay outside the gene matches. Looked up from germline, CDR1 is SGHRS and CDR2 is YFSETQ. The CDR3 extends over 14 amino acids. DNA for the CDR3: TGCGCCAGCAGACAGGCTAGCGGGAGGGATGAGCAGTTCTTC. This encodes CASRQASGRDEQFF.

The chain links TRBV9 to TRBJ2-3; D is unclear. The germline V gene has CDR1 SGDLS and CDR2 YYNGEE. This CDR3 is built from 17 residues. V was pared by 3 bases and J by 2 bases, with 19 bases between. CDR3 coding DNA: TGTGCCAGCAGCGGACCCTCGGGCAGGACCTCCACAGATACGCAGTATTTT. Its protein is CASSGPSGRTSTDTQYF. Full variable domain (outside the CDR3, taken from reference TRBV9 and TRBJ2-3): DSGVTQTPKHLITATGQRVTLRCSPRSGDLSVYWYQQSLDQGLQFLIQYYNGEERAKGNILERFSAQQFPDLHSELNLSSLELGDSALYFCASSGPSGRTSTDTQYFGPGTRLTVL.

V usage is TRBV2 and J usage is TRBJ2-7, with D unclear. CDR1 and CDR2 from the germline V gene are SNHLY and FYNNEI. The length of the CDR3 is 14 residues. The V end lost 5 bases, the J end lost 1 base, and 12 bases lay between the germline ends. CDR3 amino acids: CASSWVPASYEQYF. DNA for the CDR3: TGTGCCAGCAGTTGGGTCCCGGCTTCCTACGAGCAGTACTTC.

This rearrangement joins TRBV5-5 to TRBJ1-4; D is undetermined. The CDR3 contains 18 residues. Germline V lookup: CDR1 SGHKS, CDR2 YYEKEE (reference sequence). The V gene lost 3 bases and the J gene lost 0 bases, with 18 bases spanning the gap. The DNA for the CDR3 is TGTGCCAGCAGCTGCTCACAGCCCTCTATACCAACTAATGAAAAACTGTTTTTT. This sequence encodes CASSCSQPSIPTNEKLFF.

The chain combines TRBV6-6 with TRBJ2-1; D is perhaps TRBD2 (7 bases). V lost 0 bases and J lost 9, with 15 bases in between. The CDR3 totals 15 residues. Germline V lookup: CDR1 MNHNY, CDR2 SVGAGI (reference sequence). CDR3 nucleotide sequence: TGTGCCAGCAGTTACTCGTCGGGGGGCCCGGGTGAGCAGTTCTTC. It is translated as CASSYSSGGPGEQFF.

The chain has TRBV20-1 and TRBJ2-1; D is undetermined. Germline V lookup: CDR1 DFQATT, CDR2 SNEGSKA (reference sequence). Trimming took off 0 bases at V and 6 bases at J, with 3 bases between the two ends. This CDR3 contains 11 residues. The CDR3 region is CSARDLNEQFF. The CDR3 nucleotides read TGCAGTGCTAGAGATCTCAATGAGCAGTTCTTC.